Reported below is one T cell receptor (beta chain). Its binding antigen is unknown. No per-base quality is available; no much larger clone lies one base away. During colonoscopy, one to two pinch biopsies were obtained from the rectum for research purposes. Before the diagnostic colonoscopy, none of the ulcerative colitis patients had been given immunosuppressive medication. Rectal biopsies were digested with proteinase K before DNA isolation. The Wizard kit (Promega) was used to extract genomic DNA from the blood and intestinal samples. This sample is part of a study of pediatric ulcerative colitis (dated 2019 in TCRdb). Study-level background: Pancolitis was present in over 5 ulcerative colitis patients and left-sided colitis in two, and histology consistent with ulcerative colitis was found in all of these patients. From under ten newly diagnosed, treatment-naive pediatric ulcerative colitis patients and four non-IBD control children, paired blood and rectal samples were collected. By Pediatric Ulcerative Colitis Activity Index, mild disease was classified in a couple of patients, moderate disease in several and acute severe colitis in three. On the study overall, not on this receptor specifically: For technical reasons, substantially fewer templates were yielded by the blood samples of two patients, and these blood samples were excluded from blood-rectal overlap analysis. Because the repertoires came from total lymphocyte DNA, rare subsets such as regulatory T cells may have patterns that are not reflected. Significantly higher autologous blood-rectal clonal overlap was found in ulcerative colitis patients than in controls, which suggested increased T cell trafficking to inflamed tissue. Two rectal CDR3 clonotypes were found in every ulcerative colitis patient but in no control. Rectal repertoire features separated controls, mild-moderate and acute severe colitis patients; acute severe colitis showed reduced rectal diversity due to clonal expansions. Rectal pinch biopsies may have included blood-derived T cells, especially in patients with overt colitis. The healthy control group was small, consisting of only a handful of individuals.

Through the immunoSEQ TRB Survey service, multiplex V and J primers were used to amplify rearranged CDR3 beta regions from genomic DNA. To keep sequencing depth the same across samples, survey-level depth of up to 500,000 reads per sample was applied. Libraries were purified and pooled, and sequencing was performed on Illumina technology. Under the source paper's analysis protocol: Productive clonality, sample overlap, pairwise scatters, CDR3 beta length, V/D/J gene usage and productiveness were all assessed with the immunoSEQ online tools. Calculated diversity was defined as the number of unique rearrangements divided by total templates, multiplied by 100, and Shannon and Simpson indices were computed as well. Principal component analysis used the R prcomp function and ggbiplot package on Z-score normalized data. Morisita's index was used to measure clonal overlap between blood and rectum within each subject. In TCRdb, the immuneACCESS table is reduced to in-frame sequences with V and J assigned. These tables do not hold every clone; where another copy was compared, an unresolved V gene accounts for under half, and the others remain unexplained. V, J and clone size were drawn from that table, and D and trimming were deduced from the DNA. The sample profile shows 20,000 to 25,000 clones; approximately 71% of them were found once. The biggest ten clones account for roughly 7.8% of the sample.

The CDR3, cysteine through phenylalanine, is 15 amino acids long. Only the CDR3 DNA stays, 45 bases, in frame from base 1. V is shortened by 0 bases, J by 6 bases, and the region joining them spans 15 bases. The CDR1 and CDR2 encoded by the germline V gene are ENHRY and SYGVKD. This receptor was obtained from a boy younger than 18 with severe ulcerative colitis. The rearrangement joined TRBV10-3 to TRBJ2-7, with a tentative D gene TRBD2 over 5 matching bases. The sample was gut tissue. The nucleotides read TGTGCCATCAGTGAGTCGCGGGTAACCCTTCTCGAGCAGTACTTC. Its product reads: CAISESRVTLLEQYF.